Shown below are 30 T cell receptor beta chains from a single sample sequenced in a study of blood T cells in healthy people across ages. PCR was performed a second time for about 7 to 12 cycles using a sample-barcoded 5' primer and a J-beta primer mix. MiXCR was run by TCRdb on the 5' RACE reads, yielding one entry per CDR3 protein. The table has fewer than 2,000,000 distinct CDR3 sequences, roughly two fifths seen once. Sequencing was carried out using blood. These receptor sequences come from a human donor in good health.

This sequence joins TRBV7-2 and TRBJ2-6; D may be TRBD2 (6 bases). V dropped 5 bases and J dropped 4 bases, with 15 bases sitting between them. Germline V CDR1 and CDR2: SGHTA, FQGNSA. The CDR3 is 16 residues long. Written as DNA, the CDR3 is TGTGCCAGCAGCCTAGGGACCAGCGGGGGGGCCAACGTCCTGACTTTC. Residues: CASSLGTSGGANVLTF.

The chain couples TRBV20-1 to TRBJ2-1, with 11 bases identical to TRBD2. The CDR3 length is 14 residues. Germline CDR1 and CDR2: DFQATT and SNEGSKA (reference sequence). The trim removed 2 bases at V and 7 bases at J, leaving 4 bases unmatched. The CDR3 loop reads CSARLAGGVNEQFF. The DNA of the CDR3 is TGCAGTGCTAGACTAGCGGGGGGCGTAAATGAGCAGTTCTTC.

This clonotype has only one observation. The rearrangement links TRBV19 to TRBJ1-1; the D is unclear. V was trimmed by 3 bases and J by 1 base, leaving 12 bases between them. The CDR3 is 15 amino acids. Germline-derived CDR1 and CDR2 are LNHDA and SQIVND (reference sequence). The chain's CDR3 is CASSIHIQQNTEAFF. The CDR3 DNA is TGTGCCAGTAGTATCCATATACAGCAGAACACTGAAGCTTTCTTT.

A word on this clonotype: One end of the junction varies from germline; a read error may be responsible. The chain is built from TRBV7-9 and TRBJ2-6; 8 nucleotides agree with TRBD1. The germline V gene encodes CDR1 SEHNR and CDR2 FQNEAQ (reference sequence). The CDR3 sequence is 19 residues long. Here the CDR3 reads CASSITPGQANSGAKVLTF. In DNA, the CDR3 is TGTGCCAGCAGCATAACGCCGGGACAGGCTAACTCTGGGGCCAAAGTCCTGACTTTC.

A single count supports this clonotype. The chain recombines TRBV6-1 with TRBJ2-4; 14 bases are a match to TRBD2. The J call could be wrong; TRBJ2-7 is a better fit for the DNA end. Germline V gene lookup returns CDR1 MNHNS and CDR2 SASEGT. This CDR3 has 19 residues. CDR3 in amino acids: CASSQDSLRLAGGLHEQYF. As DNA, the CDR3 is TGTGCCAGCAGTCAAGACTCTCTTAGACTAGCGGGGGGGCTTCACGAGCAGTACTTC.

This clonotype appeared once. At one end the junction does not follow the germline gene, possibly because of a read error. This chain uses TRBV27 with TRBJ2-1; no definite D call. The CDR3 sequence is 12 residues long. CDR1 is MNHEY and CDR2 is SMNVEV in the germline V gene (reference sequence). The CDR3 spells CASSGRYNGQFF. The CDR3 nucleotides read TGTGCCAGCAGCGGACGGTACAATGGGCAGTTCTTC.

This clonotype showed up just once. The rearrangement joins TRBV14 to TRBJ2-5; 8 nucleotides agree with TRBD2. Trimming at V came to 4 bases and at J to 7 bases, leaving 17 bases not matched to a gene. This CDR3 region has 17 residues. Germline V lookup: CDR1 SGHDN, CDR2 FVKESK. The CDR3 DNA sequence: TGTGCCAGCAGCCCGGTCCCAGCGGGGGCTCTATCAGGGACCCAGTACTTC. The encoded protein is CASSPVPAGALSGTQYF. Drawing the rest from reference TRBV14 and TRBJ2-5, the complete variable domain is EAGVTQFPSHSVIEKGQTVTLRCDPISGHDNLYWYRRVMGKEIKFLLHFVKESKQDESGMPNNRFLAERTGGTYSTLKVQPAELEDSGVYFCASSPVPAGALSGTQYFGPGTRLLVL.

The chain employs TRBV15 and TRBJ1-6; weak D call: TRBD1 (6 bases). Germline V lookup: CDR1 LNHNV, CDR2 YYDKDF (reference sequence). This CDR3 contains 17 residues. V dropped 0 bases and J dropped 9 bases, with 18 bases sitting between them. The CDR3 DNA sequence: TGTGCCACCAGCAGAGATTCGGTCATAACAGGGACTTCACCCCTCCACTTT. Protein product: CATSRDSVITGTSPLHF.

This clonotype was seen only a few times. The chain combines TRBV7-9 with TRBJ1-1; TRBD1 matches 7 bases. Looked up from germline, CDR1 is SEHNR and CDR2 is FQNEAQ (reference sequence). The ends lost 6 bases at V and 5 bases at J; junction bases unmatched: 6. This CDR3 comprises 13 residues. The CDR3 sequence is CASSSAGGTEAFF. DNA of the CDR3: TGTGCCAGCAGTTCAGCAGGGGGTACTGAAGCTTTCTTT.

The V call is TRBV4-3, the J call TRBJ2-5, with 9 positions matching TRBD2. Germline loops: CDR1 LGHNA, CDR2 YSLEER. CDR3 length equals 17 residues. The junction had 14 bases not matched to a gene; V was cut back by 4 bases and J by 5 bases. The CDR3 loop is CASSPRYYSSGGETQYF. CDR3 DNA sequence: TGCGCCAGCAGCCCCCGATACTACTCGAGCGGGGGGGAGACCCAGTACTTC.

This chain joins TRBV27 and TRBJ1-4; D unresolved. The length of the CDR3 is 14 residues. Trimming stripped 3 bases from V and 2 bases from J, with 7 bases between. CDR1 is MNHEY and CDR2 is SMNVEV in the germline V gene (reference sequence). This chain's CDR3 is CASSFRPTNEKLFF. The CDR3 DNA reads TGTGCCAGCAGTTTCCGACCGACTAATGAAAAACTGTTTTTT.

In its sample, this clonotype was seen many times. The V and J genes are TRBV9 and TRBJ1-1; D not resolved. Germline V gene lookup returns CDR1 SGDLS and CDR2 YYNGEE. V gave up 4 bases and J gave up 1 base, with 8 bases separating them. This CDR3 has 13 residues. This chain's CDR3 is CASSFRQNTEAFF. As DNA, the CDR3 is TGTGCCAGCAGCTTCAGACAGAACACTGAAGCTTTCTTT.

This clonotype occurred a few times. The gene calls are TRBV11-3 and TRBJ2-1, with 12 bases identical to TRBD2. The V segment lost 0 bases and the J segment 4 bases; nucleotides outside the gene matches: 4. Germline V gene sequence: CDR1 SGHNT, CDR2 YENEEA. This CDR3 contains 17 residues. CDR3 sequence (DNA): TGTGCCAGCAGCTTAGACGGACTAGCGGGGAAATACAATGAGCAGTTCTTC. It encodes CASSLDGLAGKYNEQFF.

This clonotype has a handful of counts. The V and J genes are TRBV14 and TRBJ2-4; 8 bases fit TRBD1. Germline assignment: CDR1 SGHDN and CDR2 FVKESK. Trimming cost V 1 base and J 1 base; bases outside gene matches: 3. The CDR3 loop spans 16 amino acids. The CDR3 loop reads CASSQGTGLAKNIQYF. CDR3 nucleotide sequence: TGTGCCAGCAGCCAAGGGACAGGGCTGGCCAAAAACATTCAGTACTTC.

A word on this clonotype: The junction differs from germline at one of its ends, possibly a read error. The V and J genes are TRBV7-3 and TRBJ2-1; D is perhaps TRBD1 (6 bases). CDR3 length: 13 residues. The V gene's germline CDR1 is SGHTA and CDR2 FQGTGA. The CDR3 region is CACSLGQHNEQFF. DNA for the CDR3: TGTGCCTGCAGCTTAGGACAGCACAATGAGCAGTTCTTC.

The chain combines TRBV27 with TRBJ2-4; tentative D call: TRBD1 (6 bases). Deletions cut 5 bases from V and 3 bases from J, with 11 bases between. The CDR3 is 14 amino acids. The germline CDR1 and CDR2 sequences are MNHEY and SMNVEV (reference sequence). The CDR3 loop is CASSEGDIKNIQYF. In DNA form, the CDR3 reads TGTGCCAGCAGTGAAGGGGACATCAAAAACATTCAGTACTTC.

V gene TRBV7-9 combines with J gene TRBJ2-7; no clear D. The CDR3 consists of 14 residues. Trimming pared 0 bases from V and 3 bases from J, leaving 9 bases between. Germline assignment: CDR1 SEHNR and CDR2 FQNEAQ (reference sequence). CDR3 protein: CASSLAANRYEQYF. DNA for the CDR3: TGTGCCAGCAGCTTAGCCGCCAACCGCTACGAGCAGTACTTC.

The V call is TRBV7-9, the J call TRBJ2-1; D unclear. CDR1 is SEHNR and CDR2 is FQNEAQ in the germline V gene (reference sequence). Trimming took off 0 bases at V and 4 bases at J, with 16 bases between the two ends. The CDR3 runs 17 residues. For the CDR3, the DNA is TGTGCCAGCAGCTTAGCGCAGACTGCCCTGGGGTACAATGAGCAGTTCTTC. Translation gives CASSLAQTALGYNEQFF.

The chain uses TRBV27 and TRBJ1-6; no definite D call. V gave up 9 bases and J gave up 10 bases, with 19 bases separating them. Germline-derived CDR1 and CDR2 are MNHEY and SMNVEV (reference sequence). The length of the CDR3 is 14 residues. In DNA, the CDR3 is TGTGCCAGTAGCCCTAGAGGGTCGCGATCACCCCTCCACTTT. Protein sequence: CASSPRGSRSPLHF.

The chain has TRBV29-1 and TRBJ1-2; D is possibly TRBD1 (5 bases). This CDR3 is 12 amino acids long. Germline V gene lookup returns CDR1 SQVTM and CDR2 ANQGSEA. Trimming took 8 bases from V and 5 from J, leaving 15 bases between them. CDR3 DNA: TGCAGCCTATCGAGAGAGGGGTATGGCTACACCTTC. It is translated as CSLSREGYGYTF.

With regard to this clonotype: Germline is not matched at one junction end, which may reflect a read error. V and J are TRBV5-4 and TRBJ2-4; possibly TRBD1 or TRBD2 for D (6 bases each). The J call may be faulty, since TRBJ2-7 better matches the DNA end. Germline V gene lookup returns CDR1 SGHNT and CDR2 YYREEE (reference sequence). The CDR3 totals 14 residues. The CDR3 loop reads CASTPDGGSFEQYF. DNA for the CDR3: TGTGCCAGCACCCCGGACGGGGGCTCCTTCGAGCAGTACTTC.

This clonotype has only a few counts. The chain recombines TRBV20-1 with TRBJ2-1; 10 bases are a match to TRBD1. Germline V gene lookup returns CDR1 DFQATT and CDR2 SNEGSKA (reference sequence). The CDR3 spans 14 residues. V trimming: 6 bases; J trimming: 6 bases; junction bases outside the gene matches: 8. CDR3 region: CSAYSGQGTNEQFF. For the CDR3, the DNA is TGCAGTGCGTACTCGGGACAGGGGACCAATGAGCAGTTCTTC.

This clonotype was detected only a few times. J is TRBJ2-2 and V is TRBV28; possible D gene TRBD2, 6 bases. Looked up from germline, CDR1 is MDHEN and CDR2 is SYDVKM. The V end was cut by 4 bases, the J end by 7 bases, with 16 bases between. The CDR3 spans 15 residues. The CDR3 is CASSSPWEVDGELFF. DNA for the CDR3: TGTGCCAGCAGTTCCCCCTGGGAGGTCGACGGGGAGCTGTTTTTT.

In this sample, this clonotype turned up a few times. V is TRBV7-2 and J is TRBJ2-3; no firm D call. Trimming took off 8 bases at V and 2 bases at J, with 8 bases between the two ends. The CDR3 extends over 12 amino acids. From germline, CDR1 is SGHTA and CDR2 FQGNSA. In DNA form, the CDR3 reads TGTGCCAGCGGTCGACACACAGATACGCAGTATTTT. The encoded protein is CASGRHTDTQYF. Supplemented by reference TRBV7-2 and TRBJ2-3, the full variable domain reads GAGVSQSPSNKVTEKGKDVELRCDPISGHTALYWYRQSLGQGLEFLIYFQGNSAPDKSGLPSDRFSAERTGGSVSTLTIQRTQQEDSAVYLCASGRHTDTQYFGPGTRLTVL.

The chain employs TRBV7-2 and TRBJ1-2; D call uncertain. The CDR3 is made up of 12 amino acids. Germline CDR1 and CDR2: SGHTA and FQGNSA. Trimming shortened V by 3 bases and J by 7 bases, and 9 bases separated the two germline ends. The CDR3, as DNA: TGTGCCAGCAGCTTTCTCGAGGGTGGCTACACCTTC. It encodes CASSFLEGGYTF. The full variable domain, rest sourced from reference TRBV7-2 and TRBJ1-2, is GAGVSQSPSNKVTEKGKDVELRCDPISGHTALYWYRQSLGQGLEFLIYFQGNSAPDKSGLPSDRFSAERTGGSVSTLTIQRTQQEDSAVYLCASSFLEGGYTFGSGTRLTVV.

This clonotype came up a few times. CDR3 residues: CSARTGELWQFF. The CDR3 coding sequence is TGCAGTGCACGGACAGGGGAGTTATGGCAGTTCTTC. The rearrangement links TRBV20-1 to TRBJ2-1; 9 bases align to TRBD1. The V gene's germline CDR1 is DFQATT and CDR2 SNEGSKA (reference sequence). The CDR3 consists of 12 residues. With 6 bases clipped from V and 12 bases from J, the junction kept 9 bases outside the gene matches.

This chain links TRBV11-2 with TRBJ1-2; unclear D gene. CDR1 SGHAT and CDR2 FQNNGV come from the germline V gene. V shed 0 bases and J shed 7 bases, with 21 bases lying between them. The CDR3 runs 17 residues. In nucleotides, the CDR3 is TGTGCCAGCAGCTTAGATTCGTTTCGGGCAGACACCTGTGGCTACACCTTC. Its translation: CASSLDSFRADTCGYTF.

The chain employs TRBV7-9 and TRBJ2-1; the D gene is possibly TRBD2 (6 bases). This CDR3 has 14 amino acids. With 3 bases removed from V and 6 bases from J, the gap between germline ends came to 12 bases. Germline CDR1 is SEHNR and CDR2 is FQNEAQ (reference sequence). The CDR3 loop reads CASSFSAGINEQFF. The DNA for the CDR3 is TGTGCCAGCAGCTTTAGTGCGGGGATCAATGAGCAGTTCTTC.

The chain has TRBV7-3 and TRBJ2-7; possible D gene TRBD2, 6 bases. Looked up from germline, CDR1 is SGHTA and CDR2 is FQGTGA. The CDR3 has 16 residues. Trimming cost V 5 bases and J 5 bases, with 22 bases left between them. The CDR3 loop reads CASSRNPGGKVDEQYF. CDR3 nucleotide sequence: TGTGCCAGCAGCCGAAACCCGGGCGGGAAGGTCGACGAGCAGTACTTC.

This chain links TRBV24-1 with TRBJ2-3; D assignment may be TRBD1 or TRBD2 (6 bases each). This CDR3 comprises 15 residues. V was trimmed by 7 bases and J by 0 bases, leaving 13 bases between them. Germline V CDR1 and CDR2: KGHDR, SFDVKD. The CDR3 DNA follows: TGTGCCACCAGCGAAGGGGGGTCTAGCACAGATACGCAGTATTTT. As protein: CATSEGGSSTDTQYF.